This T cell receptor beta chain was profiled in a study of cytomegalovirus exposure and HLA in healthy donors. Study conclusions and caveats: TCR beta chains numbering more than 150 were designated cytomegalovirus-associated.

On this clone itself: Its antigen is as yet unknown.

V was trimmed by 2 bases and J by 0 bases, leaving 9 bases between them. Germline values: CDR1 SGHRS, CDR2 YFSETQ. The CDR3 covers 15 residues. Researchers ran the PCR with 60 Vbeta and 13 Jbeta primers. Profiled with immunoSEQ multiplex PCR; TCRdb holds only in-frame clones, not every one. Found here are fewer than 150,000 clones, 78% of them singletons; the top ten hold about 2.8%. The sequenced material came from PBMCs. The J gene is TRBJ1-3, the V gene TRBV5-1, with D unclear. The clonotype was recovered from a male donor in good health and CMV-seronegative. The CDR3 nucleotides read TGCGCCAGCAGCTTCGGAGTACACTCTGGAAACACCATATATTTT. This sequence encodes CASSFGVHSGNTIYF. The variable domain in full, with the rest retrieved from reference TRBV5-1 and TRBJ1-3, is KAGVTQTPRYLIKTRGQQVTLSCSPISGHRSVSWYQQTPGQGLQFLFEYFSETQRNKGNFPGRFSGRQFSNSRSEMNVSTLELGDSALYLCASSFGVHSGNTIYFGEGSWLTVV.